Each of the 10 T cell receptor beta chains below was sequenced from the same sample in a study of neurological immune-mediated disorders. TCRdb analysed the 5' RACE reads with MiXCR anew, one entry per CDR3 protein. The repertoire holds about 82,000 distinct CDR3 sequences, with 2.5% to 3% as singletons. The sample comprised PBMCs. These receptors were taken from a woman in her 30s with multiple sclerosis.

This clonotype was found many times. This chain connects TRBV28 to TRBJ1-5; D unclear. V was trimmed by 2 bases and J by 6 bases, leaving 11 bases between them. The CDR3 is 14 amino acids. Germline V gene sequence: CDR1 MDHEN, CDR2 SYDVKM. The CDR3: CASSLVGESQPQHF. Written as DNA, the CDR3 is TGTGCCAGCAGTTTAGTCGGGGAAAGTCAGCCCCAGCATTTT.

The sample holds many counts of this clonotype. The chain is built from TRBV27 and TRBJ1-1, with D perhaps matching TRBD1 (5 bases). CDR3 length equals 13 residues. Germline V gene sequence: CDR1 MNHEY, CDR2 SMNVEV (reference sequence). With 5 bases removed from V and 11 bases from J, the gap between germline ends came to 18 bases. CDR3 bases: TGTGCCAGCAGTAACACTTGGGACCTTGACGCTTTCTTT. Its translation is CASSNTWDLDAFF.

This clonotype was observed at least ten times. CDR3 sequence (DNA): TGCAGCGTTGAGGGGGCTTTCACTGAAGCTTTCTTT. Amino acids: CSVEGAFTEAFF. The chain employs TRBV29-1 and TRBJ1-1, with D possibly being TRBD1 (6 bases). Looked up from germline, CDR1 is SQVTM and CDR2 is ANQGSEA. Trimming left V 3 bases short and J 4 bases short, with 9 bases between. CDR3 size: 12 residues.

This clonotype was counted ten times or more. The chain joins TRBV29-1 to TRBJ2-3; D gene uncertain. Trimming took 4 bases from V and 0 from J, leaving 8 bases between them. The CDR3 has 13 amino acids. CDR1 and CDR2 (germline): SQVTM, ANQGSEA. The DNA of the CDR3 is TGCAGCGTTGCTCTCAGTAGCACAGATACGCAGTATTTT. The encoded protein is CSVALSSTDTQYF.

This clonotype was observed at least ten times. The CDR3 loop reads CSARVTSGGYEQYF. The CDR3 DNA follows: TGCAGTGCTAGAGTTACTAGCGGGGGCTACGAGCAGTACTTC. The chain carries TRBV20-1 and TRBJ2-7, with 11 positions matching TRBD2. This CDR3 has 14 amino acids. Germline loops: CDR1 DFQATT, CDR2 SNEGSKA (reference sequence). The V segment lost 1 base and the J segment 3 bases; nucleotides outside the gene matches: 2.

This clonotype was counted at least ten times. The rearrangement links TRBV5-1 to TRBJ1-5, with TRBD1 as a possible D gene (5 bases). V was trimmed by 0 bases and J by 3 bases, leaving 10 bases between them. CDR1 is SGHRS, CDR2 YFSETQ, per germline. This CDR3 spans 15 amino acids. The CDR3 is CASSLGGKANQPQHF. DNA of the CDR3: TGCGCCAGCAGCTTGGGGGGGAAGGCCAATCAGCCCCAGCATTTT. The full variable domain, rest sourced from reference TRBV5-1 and TRBJ1-5, is KAGVTQTPRYLIKTRGQQVTLSCSPISGHRSVSWYQQTPGQGLQFLFEYFSETQRNKGNFPGRFSGRQFSNSRSEMNVSTLELGDSALYLCASSLGGKANQPQHFGDGTRLSIL.

This clonotype was picked up many times. This sequence joins TRBV27 and TRBJ2-1; 11 bases agree with TRBD2. The junction had 7 bases not matched to a gene; V was cut back by 3 bases and J by 3 bases. The CDR3 runs to 17 residues. CDR1 MNHEY and CDR2 SMNVEV come from the germline V gene (reference sequence). The CDR3 DNA follows: TGTGCCAGCAGTTTCATGACTAGCGGGAATAACTACAATGAGCAGTTCTTC. It translates to CASSFMTSGNNYNEQFF.

This clonotype was seen at least ten times. The V call is TRBV3-1, the J call TRBJ2-7; D is unresolved. V was clipped by 1 base and J by 1 base, with 2 bases between them. This CDR3 contains 12 residues. CDR1 is LGHDT and CDR2 is YNNKEL in the germline V gene (reference sequence). The chain's CDR3 is CASSQGSYEQYF. The CDR3 nucleotides read TGTGCCAGCAGCCAAGGATCCTACGAGCAGTACTTC.

Ten or more counts support this clonotype. The chain links TRBV3-1 to TRBJ1-6, with D tentatively TRBD1 (6 bases). The V and J ends lost 1 base and 9 bases respectively, with 13 bases between them. There are 15 residues in the CDR3. In germline, CDR1 is LGHDT, CDR2 YNNKEL (reference sequence). In nucleotides, the CDR3 is TGTGCCAGCAGCCAAGGGGAGACAGGCGGTTCACCCCTCCACTTT. Amino acids: CASSQGETGGSPLHF. Full variable domain (rest looked up from reference TRBV3-1 and TRBJ1-6): DTAVSQTPKYLVTQMGNDKSIKCEQNLGHDTMYWYKQDSKKFLKIMFSYNNKELIINETVPNRFSPKSPDKAHLNLHINSLELGDSAVYFCASSQGETGGSPLHFGNGTRLTVT.

There are many counts of this clonotype. The rearrangement links TRBV12-3 or TRBV12-4 to TRBJ2-1, with TRBD2 matching over 14 bases. Unmatched junction bases numbered 4, after V lost 6 bases and J lost 6 bases. The CDR3 loop spans 15 amino acids. CDR3 amino acids: CASSTGTSGSNEQFF. DNA for the CDR3: TGTGCCAGCAGCACCGGGACTAGCGGGAGCAATGAGCAGTTCTTC.